This TCR beta chain derives from a study of cytomegalovirus exposure and HLA in healthy donors (dated by TCRdb to the late 2010s). With regard to the full study: According to an earlier analysis of around 600 of the donors, about 170 million T cells yielded roughly 110 million unique TCR beta sequences and approximately 280 Gb of sequence data. About 300 gigabases of sequencing data and approximately 85 million unique TCR sequences were included in an early release covering several hundred HLA-typed donors. Among the roughly 400 genotyped donors, more than 70% belonged to the genetic ancestry cluster associated with self-reported Caucasian donors. The study was designed to test whether signatures of past pathogen exposure could be identified by cataloging public T cell receptors. The study used immunosequencing to profile the T cell repertoires of several hundred subjects and linked those repertoires to cytomegalovirus serostatus. Along with the roughly 700-subject first cohort, a separate validation cohort of over a hundred different subjects was used. To predict cytomegalovirus infection status, the study brought together high-throughput TCR immunosequencing, statistical association of individual TCRs with disease status, and machine learning. A later analysis re-examined previously published TCR beta repertoires from 610 or so donors and added high-resolution HLA genotyping to investigate patterns of TCR occurrence. The later analysis used no new phenotypic data to find candidate immune exposures, relying instead on TCR beta sequences and their occurrence across donors. An earlier analysis of roughly 580 of the donors used high-throughput TCR beta sequencing to judge whether each TCR beta V gene segment behaved as functional or pseudogenic. Alongside the repertoire data, information on donor age, sex, ethnicity and CMV serostatus was compiled. In a later genetic analysis, genome-wide SNP genotypes for about 65% of the roughly 700 donors were used, and that subset was treated as a discovery cohort. All discovery cohort repertoires had been generated on a single sequencing platform. Both class I and class II loci were covered by HLA typing, at four-digit resolution. Typing coverage varied by locus: about 620-630 donors for A, B, C, DRB1 and DQB1; roughly 560 for DQA1; nearly 610 for DPA1; 450 to 480 for DPB1. Several DR-DQ haplotypes were treated as single units for association and clustering because of strong linkage in the cohort. On average, over 200,000 unique TCR beta nucleotide sequences were sequenced per donor among about 400 genotyped donors of the cohort, with 15% to 20% of those sequences being non-productive. The paper's findings and limits, for the study overall: Only TCR beta chains were sequenced in this cohort, and the absence of alpha or paired-chain data limited detectable features. A few of the identified cytomegalovirus-associated TCR beta chains were confirmed in vitro to be specific for cytomegalovirus antigens. Strong co-occurrence of HLA alleles, especially DR and DQ, made assigning TCR associations to individual alleles difficult. In the study, about 150 TCR beta chains were listed as associated with cytomegalovirus. Several of the top co-occurrence clusters appeared to be linked to parvovirus B19, influenza, CMV and Epstein-Barr virus, according to a later analysis. An earlier analysis of 450 to 750 of the donors showed that most TCR beta V segments appeared in productive rearrangements either about 87% or about 30% of the time, which broadly matched IMGT annotations. The classifier was reported to diagnose cytomegalovirus status with high specificity and sensitivity in both the original cohort and the validation cohort. The only immune exposure information available for the cohort was CMV serostatus. Across donors, most TCR sequences were observed very rarely, whereas some public TCRs were present in many individuals. A later analysis found that HLA-associated TCR beta chains were more clonally expanded and had lower generation probabilities than equally common non-associated chains. A further reported finding was that TCR beta sequences accurately predicted the HLA-A and HLA-B alleles for most subjects in the first cohort. Because counts were too low, fewer than 20 rarely observed V segments, including chromosome 9 orphons, were excluded from the earlier analysis of 587 of the donors. Because some donors lacked HLA typing at each locus, the association tests relied only on the typed subset. It was suggested by the authors that the approach could potentially be generalized to other disease states and immunological phenotypes. At a false discovery rate of 0.05, a later analysis linked approximately 18,000 TCR beta sequences to specific HLA alleles. In a later genetic analysis, a missense DCLRE1C variant was associated with V-gene and J-gene trimming of TCR beta chains, and the association was replicated in an independent cohort. According to a later analysis, TCR association rates differed among HLA loci, with DRB1 alleles showing the most associated TCRs and HLA-C alleles showing the fewest. A group of highly shared sequence variants was considered likely to be a technical artifact of the sequencing pipeline. Sequencing depth was assumed to be roughly uniform across donors in the presence/absence analyses, though that assumption may not hold. A later analysis found that most CMV-associated TCR beta chains appeared HLA-restricted, with HLA associations seemingly driven largely by CMV exposure. Correlated functional status among segregating V segments might be attributable to linkage disequilibrium, but an unknown experimental factor could not be ruled out. In a later genetic analysis, fewer N-insertions in productive TCRs were reported among donors in an Asian-associated ancestry cluster than the approximately 630-donor mean. Some IMGT-functional V segments, including TRBV6-2 and TRBV6-3, could not be told apart with the 87-base-pair reads, so those segments were excluded.

Receptor libraries were prepared by the immunoSEQ multiplex PCR assay. For the multiplex PCR, a mixture combining 60 forward primers for TCR Vbeta segments and 13 reverse primers for TCR Jbeta segments was used. A multiplex PCR assay on genomic DNA amplified the CDR3 region of rearranged TCR beta genes. Amplified TCR beta libraries were sequenced as 87-base-pair reads on the Illumina HiSeq System. Concerning the study's data processing: Across the 500 to 700 repertoires, a later analysis counted roughly 84 million unique TCR beta chains, around 10 million of which were shared by at least two donors. To remove PCR and sequencing errors, raw reads were error-corrected and collapsed into unique sequences using a nearest-neighbor algorithm that merged closely related sequences. V, D and J gene segments were assigned by aligning CDR3 sequences to IMGT reference sequences. For a sequence to be retained, at least a six-nucleotide match to both a V gene segment and a J gene segment was required. Rearrangements were called productive when the CDR3 lacked stop codons and stayed in frame with V and J; all others were non-productive. CDR3 was defined by IMGT convention, running from the second conserved V-encoded cysteine to the conserved J-encoded phenylalanine. The earlier analysis of 587 of the donors excluded any sequence lacking an unambiguous match to a single V gene segment. In an earlier analysis of a few hundred of the donors, V segments were called functional above 56.7% productive rearrangements and were called segregating when the between-donor standard deviation exceeded 5%. To diagnose cytomegalovirus status from the catalog of TCR beta chain sequences, a statistical classification framework was built. In a later analysis, V and J genes were assigned by comparing TCR nucleotide sequences against IMGT/GENE-DB human TR gene sequences. In a later analysis, CDR3 sequences and most-parsimonious VDJ recombination scenarios were assigned using the TCRdist pipeline. In a later analysis, each TCR beta chain was defined by its CDR3 amino acid sequence together with its V-gene family, and reads without a unique V-gene family were excluded. A later analysis removed 450 to 600 highly shared, low-generation-probability nucleotide sequences to deal with suspected cross-contamination and a sequencing artifact. In a later analysis, a clonal expansion index for each public chain was calculated from normalized within-repertoire ranks of inferred template counts. Generation probabilities in a later analysis came from a VDJ recombination model fitted to out-of-frame rearrangements, and those results were checked against IGoR. In a later analysis, TCR-TCR, TCR-HLA and TCR-CMV co-occurrence was scored with hypergeometric tests, and a repertoire-size bias correction was applied to TCR pairs. False discovery rates were estimated in a later analysis by permuting HLA or CMV assignments 20 times. In a later analysis, co-occurring TCRs were grouped with DBSCAN, and TCRdist sequence similarity was added when clustering was performed within HLA-allele-positive subsets. Repertoires with fewer than 30,000 or more than 120,000 public chains were left out of co-occurrence clustering, as were four to six repertoires with anomalous nucleotide sharing. TCRdb took this table from immuneACCESS and kept in-frame rearrangements with V and J called. Such tables lack part of the clones; where checked against another copy, unresolved V genes explain under half of the gap, and the rest is unexplained. That table supplies the V and J calls and clone size; D and trimming were determined from the DNA. The sample records roughly 180,000 clones, around 77% of which are singletons. Under 2% of the sample lies in the top ten.

The CDR3, cysteine through phenylalanine, is 15 amino acids long. This entry keeps only the CDR3 DNA: 45 bases, framed from base 1. The germline V gene gives CDR1 as LGHNA and CDR2 as YSLEER. V is pruned by 4 bases and J by 4 bases, leaving 8 bases of the junction without a gene match. In total, 500 to 700 healthy bone marrow donors made up the cohort. At the time of sampling, every cohort member was nominally healthy, though immune exposures that went unrecorded were likely present. The donor tested CMV seronegative and was one of the 352 seronegative cohort members. A peripheral blood sample was collected from each donor, and TCR beta sequencing was performed on peripheral blood mononuclear cells. Genomic DNA extraction from the blood cell samples was performed with the Qiagen DNeasy Blood Extraction Kit. Worth noting for this clone: What antigen it recognizes has not been identified. One base away there is no much larger clone; base qualities are not given.

The sequence was collected from a woman in her 30s in good health and CMV-seronegative. The V and J genes are TRBV4-3 and TRBJ2-3; 7 central nucleotides agree with TRBD2. The sequenced material came from PBMCs. The nucleotide sequence is given as TGCGCCAGCAGCCTTATTCAGGGAGGGGCAGATACGCAGTATTTT. This sequence encodes CASSLIQGGADTQYF.